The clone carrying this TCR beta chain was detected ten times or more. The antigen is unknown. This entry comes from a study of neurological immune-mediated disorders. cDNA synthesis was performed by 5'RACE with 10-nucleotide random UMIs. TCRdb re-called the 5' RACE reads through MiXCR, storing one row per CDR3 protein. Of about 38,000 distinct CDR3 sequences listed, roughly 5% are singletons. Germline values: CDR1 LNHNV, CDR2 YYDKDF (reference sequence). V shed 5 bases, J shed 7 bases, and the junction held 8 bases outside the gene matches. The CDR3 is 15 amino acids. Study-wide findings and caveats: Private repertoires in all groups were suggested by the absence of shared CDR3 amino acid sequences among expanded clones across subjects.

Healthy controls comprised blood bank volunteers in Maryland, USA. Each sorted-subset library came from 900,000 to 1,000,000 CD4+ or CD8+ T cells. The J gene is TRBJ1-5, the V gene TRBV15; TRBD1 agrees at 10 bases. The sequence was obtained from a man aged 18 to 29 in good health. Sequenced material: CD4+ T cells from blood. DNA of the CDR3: TGTGCCACCAGCGGATGGGACAGGGGTGGACAGCCCCAGCATTTT. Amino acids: CATSGWDRGGQPQHF. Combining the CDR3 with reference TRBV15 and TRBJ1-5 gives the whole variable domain DAMVIQNPRYQVTQFGKPVTLSCSQTLNHNVMYWYQQKSSQAPKLLFHYYDKDFNNEADTPDNFQSRRPNTSFCFLDIRSPGLGDTAMYLCATSGWDRGGQPQHFGDGTRLSIL.